These T cell receptor beta chains were read from a single sample in a study of blood T cell repertoires in COVID-19. The assay was immunoSEQ multiplex PCR, and TCRdb's table has in-frame clones only and misses some. The sample includes roughly 120,000 clones, over 80% seen only once; the top ten take roughly 1.9%. The source material was peripheral blood. The receptors here all came from a man aged 65 to 79 with acute or convalescent COVID-19. CDR3s include the opening cysteine and the closing phenylalanine or tryptophan. D genes are given only for firm matches. Size values are once, few and many counts, or a class for expanded clones, and some rows have none.

V gene	clone size	J gene	D gene	CDR3 protein	CDR3 DNA
TRBV5-4	once	TRBJ2-2	.	CASSLGQGNTGELFF	TGTGCCAGCAGCTTGGGCCAGGGGAACACCGGGGAGCTGTTTTTT
TRBV7-6	.	TRBJ2-1	TRBD2	CASSPPVGASGEQFF	TGTGCCAGCAGCCCCCCGGTTGGGGCTAGCGGTGAGCAGTTCTTC
TRBV5-1	.	TRBJ1-1	.	CASSARGTEAFF	TGCGCCAGCAGCGCCCGGGGCACTGAAGCTTTCTTT
TRBV3-1/TRBV3-2	.	TRBJ2-3	TRBD2	CASSQDFASGGLIYTDTQYF	TGTGCCAGCAGCCAAGACTTTGCCAGCGGGGGCCTGATATACACAGATACGCAGTATTTT
TRBV7-9	.	TRBJ2-7	TRBD1	CASSLSGGYEQYF	TGTGCCAGCAGCCTATCAGGGGGCTACGAGCAGTACTTC
TRBV7-8	.	TRBJ1-2	.	CASSPEGRGSYYGYTF	TGTGCCAGCAGCCCCGAAGGGAGGGGCTCGTACTATGGCTACACCTTC
TRBV9	.	TRBJ1-5	TRBD1	CASSATGQGVRPQHF	TGTGCCAGCAGCGCTACAGGACAGGGAGTTCGGCCCCAGCATTTT
TRBV7-3	.	TRBJ2-2	.	CASSLSSTGELFF	TGTGCCAGCAGCCTGAGTAGCACCGGGGAGCTGTTTTTT
TRBV28	.	TRBJ2-4	.	CASTTRVAKNIQYF	TGTGCCAGCACTACCAGGGTAGCCAAAAACATTCAGTACTTC
TRBV27	.	TRBJ1-2	.	CASREGGSSNYGYTF	TGTGCCAGCAGGGAGGGGGGGAGCTCTAACTATGGCTACACCTTC
TRBV23-1	.	TRBJ2-5	TRBD1	CASRYLRPHFFGTGVSYYETQYF	TGCGCCAGCAGATACCTTAGACCCCATTTTTTTGGGACAGGGGTTTCGTATTACGAGACCCAGTACTTC
TRBV11-3	few	TRBJ1-3	TRBD1	CASSAGTEGNTIYF	TGTGCCAGCAGCGCCGGGACAGAAGGAAACACCATATATTTT
TRBV7-8	.	TRBJ1-3	TRBD1	CASSLAGTGIFGNTIYF	TGTGCCAGCAGCTTAGCTGGGACAGGAATATTCGGAAACACCATATATTTT
TRBV11-2	.	TRBJ2-7	.	CASSLELFSYEQYF	TGTGCCAGCAGCTTAGAACTATTCTCCTACGAGCAGTACTTC
TRBV29-1	.	TRBJ2-3	TRBD1	CSVQTGMSTDTQYF	TGCAGCGTGCAGACAGGGATGAGCACAGATACGCAGTATTTT
TRBV2	.	TRBJ1-2	.	CASRRGATAIHTF	TGTGCCAGCAGAAGAGGTGCGACAGCTATCCACACCTTC
TRBV24-1	.	TRBJ2-1	.	CATSDPGESSYNEQFF	TGTGCCACCAGTGATCCGGGGGAGAGCTCCTACAATGAGCAGTTCTTC